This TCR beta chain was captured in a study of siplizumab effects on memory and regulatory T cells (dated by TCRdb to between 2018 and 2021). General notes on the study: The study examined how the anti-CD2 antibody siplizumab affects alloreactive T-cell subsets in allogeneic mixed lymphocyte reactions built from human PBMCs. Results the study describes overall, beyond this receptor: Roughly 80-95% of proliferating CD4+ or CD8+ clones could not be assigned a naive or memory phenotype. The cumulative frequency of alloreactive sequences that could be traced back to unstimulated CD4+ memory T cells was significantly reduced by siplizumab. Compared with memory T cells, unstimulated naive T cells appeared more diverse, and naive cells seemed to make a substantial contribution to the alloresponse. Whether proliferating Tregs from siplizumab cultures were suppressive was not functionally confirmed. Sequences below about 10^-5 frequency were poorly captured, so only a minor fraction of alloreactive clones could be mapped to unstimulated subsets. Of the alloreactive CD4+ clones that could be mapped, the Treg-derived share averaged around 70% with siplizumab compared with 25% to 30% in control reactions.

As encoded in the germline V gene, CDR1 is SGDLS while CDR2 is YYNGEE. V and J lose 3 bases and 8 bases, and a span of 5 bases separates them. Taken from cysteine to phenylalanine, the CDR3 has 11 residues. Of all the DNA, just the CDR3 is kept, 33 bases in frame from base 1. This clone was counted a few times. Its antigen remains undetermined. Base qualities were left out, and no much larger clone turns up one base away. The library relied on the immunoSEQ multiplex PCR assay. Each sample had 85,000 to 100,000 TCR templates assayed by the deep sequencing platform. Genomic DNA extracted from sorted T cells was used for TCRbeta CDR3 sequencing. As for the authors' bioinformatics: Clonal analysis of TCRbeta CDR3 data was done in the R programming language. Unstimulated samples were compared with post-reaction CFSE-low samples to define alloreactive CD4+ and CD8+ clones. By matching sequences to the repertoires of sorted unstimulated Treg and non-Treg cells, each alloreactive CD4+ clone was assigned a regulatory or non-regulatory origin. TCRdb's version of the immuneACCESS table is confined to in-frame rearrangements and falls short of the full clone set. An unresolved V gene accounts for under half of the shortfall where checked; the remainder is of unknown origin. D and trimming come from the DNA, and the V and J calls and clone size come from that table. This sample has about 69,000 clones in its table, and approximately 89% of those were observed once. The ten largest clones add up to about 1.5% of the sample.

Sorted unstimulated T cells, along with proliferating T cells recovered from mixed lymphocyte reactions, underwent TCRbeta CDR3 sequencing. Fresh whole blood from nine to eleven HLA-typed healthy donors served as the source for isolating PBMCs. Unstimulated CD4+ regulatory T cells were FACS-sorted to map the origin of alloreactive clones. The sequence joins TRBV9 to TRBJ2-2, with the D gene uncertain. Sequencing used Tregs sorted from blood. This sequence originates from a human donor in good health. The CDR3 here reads CASSAQGELFF. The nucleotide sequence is TGTGCCAGCAGCGCACAAGGGGAGCTGTTTTTT. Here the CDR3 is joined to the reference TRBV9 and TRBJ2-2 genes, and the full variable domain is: DSGVTQTPKHLITATGQRVTLRCSPRSGDLSVYWYQQSLDQGLQFLIQYYNGEERAKGNILERFSAQQFPDLHSELNLSSLELGDSALYFCASSAQGELFFGEGSRLTVL.